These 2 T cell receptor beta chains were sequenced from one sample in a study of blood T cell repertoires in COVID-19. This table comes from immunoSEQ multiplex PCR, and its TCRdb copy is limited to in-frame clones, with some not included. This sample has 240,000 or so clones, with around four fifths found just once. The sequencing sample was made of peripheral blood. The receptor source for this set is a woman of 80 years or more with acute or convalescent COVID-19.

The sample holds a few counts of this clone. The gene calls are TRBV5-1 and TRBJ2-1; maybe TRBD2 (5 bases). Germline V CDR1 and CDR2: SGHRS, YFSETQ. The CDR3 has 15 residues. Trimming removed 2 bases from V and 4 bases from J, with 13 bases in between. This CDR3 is CASSFEGITYNEQFF. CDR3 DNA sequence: TGCGCCAGCAGCTTTGAGGGTATTACTTACAATGAGCAGTTCTTC.

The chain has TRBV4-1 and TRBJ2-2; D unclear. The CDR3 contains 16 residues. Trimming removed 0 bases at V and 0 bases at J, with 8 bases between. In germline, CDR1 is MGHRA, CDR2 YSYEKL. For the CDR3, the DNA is TGCGCCAGCAGCCAAGATCCCAATGCGAACACCGGGGAGCTGTTTTTT. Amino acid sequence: CASSQDPNANTGELFF.